This TCR beta chain was sequenced during a study of blood T cell repertoires in COVID-19. On the study more broadly: Donors in the United States, Italy and Spain gave samples during acute or convalescent COVID-19. T cells, B-cell-depleted T cells, or PBMCs provided the cDNA or gDNA that served as material.

The count of this clone is one. In the study's own analysis: Reference gene primer amplification yielded estimated nucleated cell counts. Clones were read by immunoSEQ multiplex PCR, and TCRdb kept only the in-frame ones, dropping some. V, J and clone size reflect that table, while D and trimming were determined from the DNA. This table holds approximately 170,000 clones, around 85% found once. This CDR3 comprises 15 residues. CDR1 and CDR2 from the germline V gene are SGHNT and YYREEE (reference sequence). The V end was cut by 4 bases, the J end by 3 bases, with 16 bases between. The chain couples TRBV5-4 to TRBJ1-1; D perhaps matches TRBD1 (6 bases). This clonotype was sampled from a man older than 75 with COVID-19, enrolled during active disease. The sequenced material came from peripheral blood. As DNA, the CDR3 is TGTGCCAGCAGCACCCGACAGGCGGGGGACACTGAAGCTTTCTTT. It codes for CASSTRQAGDTEAFF.